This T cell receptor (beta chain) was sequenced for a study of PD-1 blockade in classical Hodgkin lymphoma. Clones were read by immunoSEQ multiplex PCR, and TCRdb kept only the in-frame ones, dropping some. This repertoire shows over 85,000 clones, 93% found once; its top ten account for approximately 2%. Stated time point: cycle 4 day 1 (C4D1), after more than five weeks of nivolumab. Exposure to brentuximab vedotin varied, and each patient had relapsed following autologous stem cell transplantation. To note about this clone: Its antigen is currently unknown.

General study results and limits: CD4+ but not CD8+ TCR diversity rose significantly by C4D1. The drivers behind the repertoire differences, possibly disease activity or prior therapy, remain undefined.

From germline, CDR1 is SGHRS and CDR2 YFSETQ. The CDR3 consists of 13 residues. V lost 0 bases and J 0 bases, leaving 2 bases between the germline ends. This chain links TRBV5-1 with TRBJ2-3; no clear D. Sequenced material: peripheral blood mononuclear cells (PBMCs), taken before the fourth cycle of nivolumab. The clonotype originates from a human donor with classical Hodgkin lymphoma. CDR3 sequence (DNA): TGCGCCAGCAGCTTGGCGAGCACAGATACGCAGTATTTT. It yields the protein CASSLASTDTQYF.